This note documents a single T cell receptor (beta chain) sequence. Antigen: not known. One end of the junction fails to match germline, which may point to a read error. Only Caucasian adults living in Nashville, Tennessee made up the donor group. CD45RA+ naive and CD45RA-negative memory subsets were separated from CD4+ cells. The CDR3 runs 10 residues. CDR1 is DFQATT and CDR2 is SNEGSKA in the germline V gene (reference sequence). The data were taken from a study of shared clonotypes between healthy human individuals. The deep-level immunoSEQ assay was used. The repertoire was sequenced with immunoSEQ multiplex PCR; TCRdb's copy has only in-frame clones and lacks some. The sample shows a few million clones, nearly 97% of them seen only once. Study results and limitations: In contrast to clonotypes shared by all four donors, non-shared clonotypes had lower generation probabilities.

The sequence derives from a man aged 18 to 30 in good health. The sample taken for sequencing was naive CD4+ T cells sorted from blood. The subset was: CD45RA+ positively selected. This chain joins TRBV20-1 and TRBJ2-3, with 12 nucleotides matching TRBD2. CDR3 residues: CSGRTSGKDF. DNA of the CDR3: TGCAGTGGTAGGACTAGCGGGAAGGATTTT.